The present T cell receptor (beta chain) was sequenced within a study of cytomegalovirus exposure and HLA in healthy donors. Study-wide findings and caveats: TCR beta V- and J-gene trimming, according to a later analysis, was linked to a missense DCLRE1C variant. Researchers counted over 150 TCR beta chains as cytomegalovirus-associated.

Primers for the PCR totalled 60 Vbeta and 13 Jbeta. Repertoires were generated with immunoSEQ multiplex PCR, while TCRdb's copy carries only in-frame clones and drops some. Seen here are just over 200,000 clones, approximately 70% observed once, and the top ten hold less than 3%. Germline V gene lookup returns CDR1 LNHDA and CDR2 SQIVND (reference sequence). The CDR3 is 15 amino acids. The junction had 7 bases not matched to a gene; V was cut back by 7 bases and J by 6 bases. This clone was recorded once. What it binds is not known. Sequenced input: PBMCs. The genes are TRBV19 and TRBJ2-2; 11 nucleotides agree with TRBD1. This clonotype was sampled from a man aged 40-49 years in good health and CMV-seropositive. This CDR3 reads CASTSRDRGSGELFF. Written as DNA, the CDR3 is TGTGCCAGTACCTCCCGGGACAGGGGGTCCGGGGAGCTGTTTTTT. Drawing the rest from reference TRBV19 and TRBJ2-2, the complete variable domain is DGGITQSPKYLFRKEGQNVTLSCEQNLNHDAMYWYRQDPGQGLRLIYYSQIVNDFQKGDIAEGYSVSREKKESFPLTVTSAQKNPTAFYLCASTSRDRGSGELFFGEGSRLTVL.